One T cell receptor (beta chain) is described in this entry. This sample was included in a study of blood T cell repertoires in COVID-19. Some clones are missing from TCRdb's copy, which holds only in-frame ones; the method was immunoSEQ multiplex PCR. The table includes a few hundred thousand clones, 86% detected once. Sequenced: peripheral blood. The clonotype originates from a man in his sixties with acute or convalescent COVID-19.

The CDR3 sequence: CASSIGRRYEQYF. CDR3 sequence (DNA): TGTGCCAGTAGTATCGGCAGGCGCTACGAGCAGTACTTC. V gene TRBV19 combines with J gene TRBJ2-7; D is unclear. Germline V gene data show CDR1 as LNHDA and CDR2 as SQIVND (reference sequence). Deletions cut 3 bases from V and 3 bases from J, with 9 bases between. The CDR3 length is 13 residues.